The present TCR beta chain was sequenced within a study of OX40 agonist ivuxolimab in advanced cancers. Whole-study context: The treatment was a fully human IgG2 OX40 agonist, ivuxolimab. Findings and limits, study-wide: Nonresponders, in some cases, also had low normalized T-cell clonal expansion.

Germline assignment: CDR1 LNHDA and CDR2 SQIVND (reference sequence). The CDR3 is 14 residues long. Trimming left V 5 bases short and J 2 bases short, with 12 bases between. In the case of this clone: Its specificity is unknown.

Produced via immunoSEQ multiplex PCR; TCRdb's table is partial and in-frame only. This table holds around 150,000 clones, about 92% found once. The V call is TRBV19, the J call TRBJ2-5; a possible D gene is TRBD1 (5 bases). The material sequenced was CD4+ or CD8+ T cells sorted from blood, taken in a trial of the OX40 agonist ivuxolimab. The TCR sequence derives from an adult with an advanced solid tumor such as melanoma, head and neck, liver or kidney cancer. CDR3 protein: CASSYRISQETQYF. Here the CDR3 DNA reads TGTGCCAGTAGTTACAGGATTTCTCAAGAGACCCAGTACTTC.